The clone carrying this T cell receptor beta chain was counted a single time. Here immunoSEQ multiplex PCR was the method, and the copy in TCRdb shows in-frame clones only, minus some. Of approximately 200,000 clones in the sample, 80% to 90% were seen once. The data are from a study of blood T cell repertoires in COVID-19. Study in general: The study drew acute and convalescent COVID-19 samples from the United States, Italy and Spain.

The CDR3 runs 14 residues. The V gene end was trimmed by 6 bases and the J gene end by 0 bases; junction bases not matched to a gene: 5. Germline V gives CDR1 MNHEY, CDR2 SVGAGI. The J gene is TRBJ2-7, the V gene TRBV6-5; 7 bases line up with TRBD2. This sequence was found in a man aged 55 to 70 with acute or convalescent COVID-19. Input material: peripheral blood. The CDR3 nucleotides read TGTGCCAGCAGATCTAGCGGCAGCTCCTACGAGCAGTACTTC. Protein product: CASRSSGSSYEQYF.